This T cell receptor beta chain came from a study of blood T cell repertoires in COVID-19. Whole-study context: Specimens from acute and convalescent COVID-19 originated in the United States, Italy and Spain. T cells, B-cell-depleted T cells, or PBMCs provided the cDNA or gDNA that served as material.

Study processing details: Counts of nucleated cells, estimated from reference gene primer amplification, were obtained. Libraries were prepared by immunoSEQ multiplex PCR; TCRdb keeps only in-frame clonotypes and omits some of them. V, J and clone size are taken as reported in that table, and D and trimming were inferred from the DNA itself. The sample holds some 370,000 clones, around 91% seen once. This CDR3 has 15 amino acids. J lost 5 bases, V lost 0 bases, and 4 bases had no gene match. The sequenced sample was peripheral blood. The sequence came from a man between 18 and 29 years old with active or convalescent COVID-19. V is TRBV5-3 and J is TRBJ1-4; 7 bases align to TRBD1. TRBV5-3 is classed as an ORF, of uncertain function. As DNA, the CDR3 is TGTGCCAGAAGCTTGGAAGGGGGCCCGAATGAAAAACTGTTTTTT. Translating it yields CARSLEGGPNEKLFF.